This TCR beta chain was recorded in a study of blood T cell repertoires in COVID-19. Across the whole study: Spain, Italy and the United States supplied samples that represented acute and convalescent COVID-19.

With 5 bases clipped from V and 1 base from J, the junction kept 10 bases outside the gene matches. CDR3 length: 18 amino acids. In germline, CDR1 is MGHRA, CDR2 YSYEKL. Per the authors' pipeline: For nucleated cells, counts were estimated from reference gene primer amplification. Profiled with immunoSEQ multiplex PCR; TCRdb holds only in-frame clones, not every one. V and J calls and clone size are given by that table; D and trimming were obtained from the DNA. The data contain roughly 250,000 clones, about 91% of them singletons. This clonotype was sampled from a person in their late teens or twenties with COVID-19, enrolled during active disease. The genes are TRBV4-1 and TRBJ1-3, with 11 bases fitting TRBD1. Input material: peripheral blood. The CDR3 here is CASSGRKGQGASGNTIYF. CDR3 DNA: TGCGCCAGCAGCGGAAGGAAAGGACAGGGGGCTTCTGGAAACACCATATATTTT.